Shown below are 32 T cell receptor beta chains from a single sample sequenced in a study of cytomegalovirus exposure and HLA in healthy donors. In the PCR, 60 Vbeta and 13 Jbeta primers were used. Generated by immunoSEQ multiplex PCR, the TCRdb table keeps only in-frame clones and is missing some. This table holds 140,000 to 150,000 clones, about three quarters found once. What was sequenced was PBMCs. The source of these receptors is a middle-aged man in good health and CMV-seronegative.

This sequence joins TRBV10-2 and TRBJ2-7; the D is unclear. Looked up from germline, CDR1 is WSHSY and CDR2 is SAAADI. Trimming took off 7 bases at V and 2 bases at J, with 15 bases between the two ends. This CDR3 contains 14 residues. The CDR3 DNA reads as TGCGCCAGCACATTGGCCCCCCTTACCTACGAGCAGTACTTC. Its translation: CASTLAPLTYEQYF.

V usage is TRBV25-1 and J usage is TRBJ1-2; TRBD1 matches 8 bases. V shed 2 bases, J shed 5 bases, and the junction held 4 bases outside the gene matches. Germline CDR1 and CDR2: MGHDK and SYGVNS. The CDR3 length is 14 residues. The CDR3 coding sequence is TGTGCCAGCAGTGAAAGACAGGGGTGGTATGGCTACACCTTC. It encodes CASSERQGWYGYTF.

The rearrangement links TRBV27 to TRBJ2-2; D may be TRBD1 (6 bases). The CDR3 has 13 residues. V dropped 5 bases and J dropped 6 bases, with 10 bases sitting between them. Germline V CDR1 and CDR2: MNHEY, SMNVEV (reference sequence). As DNA, the CDR3 is TGTGCCAGCAGTACCACAGGGCCCGGGGAGCTGTTTTTT. Amino acid sequence: CASSTTGPGELFF.

The chain carries TRBV7-2 and TRBJ2-7; tentative D call: TRBD1 (5 bases). This CDR3 contains 13 residues. The V end was cut by 7 bases, the J end by 0 bases, with 10 bases between. The V gene's germline CDR1 is SGHTA and CDR2 FQGNSA. Here the CDR3 reads CASTLDISYEQYF. For the CDR3, the DNA is TGTGCCAGCACCCTGGACATCTCCTACGAGCAGTACTTC.

This clone was seen a single time. CDR3 residues: CASSLADGFSPLHF. CDR3 bases: TGTGCCAGCAGCTTGGCTGACGGGTTTTCACCCCTCCACTTT. V usage is TRBV5-6 and J usage is TRBJ1-6; D not certain. V lost 0 bases and J lost 9, with 10 bases in between. Germline CDR1 SGHDT, CDR2 YYEEEE. The CDR3 has 14 residues. Supplemented by reference TRBV5-6 and TRBJ1-6, the full variable domain reads DAGVTQSPTHLIKTRGQQVTLRCSPKSGHDTVSWYQQALGQGPQFIFQYYEEEERQRGNFPDRFSGHQFPNYSSELNVNALLLGDSALYLCASSLADGFSPLHFGNGTRLTVT.

V is TRBV27 and J is TRBJ2-5; 7 bases are shared with TRBD1. Germline V gene sequence: CDR1 MNHEY, CDR2 SMNVEV (reference sequence). The CDR3 extends over 15 amino acids. After removal of 4 bases from V and 1 base from J, the junction contained 6 bases not matched to a gene. The CDR3 sequence: CASSSTQGPQETQYF. The CDR3 DNA sequence: TGTGCCAGCAGTTCGACACAGGGGCCCCAAGAGACCCAGTACTTC.

The V and J genes are TRBV9 and TRBJ2-7; 7 bases map to TRBD2. The CDR3 has 16 amino acids. With 0 bases clipped from V and 3 bases from J, the junction kept 9 bases outside the gene matches. The V gene's germline CDR1 is SGDLS and CDR2 YYNGEE. The CDR3 reads CASSVDLAGAIYEQYF. In DNA form, the CDR3 reads TGTGCCAGCAGCGTAGATCTGGCGGGAGCCATCTACGAGCAGTACTTC. The full variable domain, its missing parts supplied by reference TRBV9 and TRBJ2-7, is DSGVTQTPKHLITATGQRVTLRCSPRSGDLSVYWYQQSLDQGLQFLIQYYNGEERAKGNILERFSAQQFPDLHSELNLSSLELGDSALYFCASSVDLAGAIYEQYFGPGTRLTVT.

The chain couples TRBV6-1 to TRBJ2-5; D is possibly TRBD2 (6 bases). The DNA end is more similar to TRBJ2-7, so the J call may be wrong. The germline V gene encodes CDR1 MNHNS and CDR2 SASEGT. The CDR3 is 13 residues long. The CDR3: CASSTTGAYEQYF. CDR3 DNA sequence: TGTGCCAGCAGTACGACGGGAGCTTACGAGCAGTACTTC.

V usage is TRBV27 and J usage is TRBJ1-2; maybe TRBD1 (6 bases). The ends were cut back, 2 bases at V and 0 bases at J, with 10 bases in the middle. CDR1 is MNHEY, CDR2 SMNVEV, per germline (reference sequence). CDR3 length equals 15 residues. The CDR3 DNA reads TGTGCCAGCAGTTTAGCCGGACAGACTAACTATGGCTACACCTTC. Protein sequence: CASSLAGQTNYGYTF.

The chain carries TRBV19 and TRBJ1-5; D may be TRBD1 (5 bases). CDR1 and CDR2 from the germline V gene are LNHDA and SQIVND (reference sequence). V was shortened by 2 bases and J by 6 bases, with 14 bases between the two germline ends. The CDR3 length is 15 residues. The CDR3 DNA reads TGTGCCAGTAGTATACAGGGTAAAAGGGGTCAGCCCCAGCATTTT. Its protein is CASSIQGKRGQPQHF.

The chain uses TRBV7-2 and TRBJ1-2, with D unclear. Between the trimmed V and J ends, which lost 1 base and 4 bases, there was a span of 10 bases. Looked up from germline, CDR1 is SGHTA and CDR2 is FQGNSA. This CDR3 has 14 residues. The CDR3: CASSLEGEVYGYTF. The CDR3 region has the DNA TGTGCCAGCAGCTTAGAGGGAGAGGTCTATGGCTACACCTTC.

The chain carries TRBV10-2 and TRBJ1-4; possible D gene TRBD1, 5 bases. From germline, CDR1 is WSHSY and CDR2 SAAADI. The CDR3 spans 14 residues. Deletions cut 3 bases from V and 8 bases from J, with 13 bases between. The CDR3 DNA follows: TGCGCCAGCAGTGATGGGAGGGGTCAGGAAAAACTGTTTTTT. The encoded protein is CASSDGRGQEKLFF.

Notes on this clone: Other nucleotide sequences from this sample produce the same CDR3. The chain is built from TRBV28 and TRBJ2-7, with D perhaps matching TRBD2 (7 bases). Germline CDR1 and CDR2: MDHEN and SYDVKM. V was cut by 3 bases and J by 4 bases, with 10 bases left in between. This CDR3 contains 13 residues. CDR3 DNA: TGTGCCAGCAGTTTCCGGGGGGCGTACGAGCAGTACTTC. It yields the protein CASSFRGAYEQYF. The whole variable domain, filled in from reference TRBV28 and TRBJ2-7, reads DVKVTQSSRYLVKRTGEKVFLECVQDMDHENMFWYRQDPGLGLRLIYFSYDVKMKEKGDIPEGYSVSREKKERFSLILESASTNQTSMYLCASSFRGAYEQYFGPGTRLTVT.

The sample holds a few counts of this clone. The V call is TRBV5-1, the J call TRBJ2-2; TRBD1 is a possible D gene (5 bases). Between the trimmed V and J ends, which lost 3 bases and 1 base, there was a span of 13 bases. Germline assignment: CDR1 SGHRS and CDR2 YFSETQ. There are 16 residues in the CDR3. The CDR3 bases are TGCGCCAGCAGCTCAATCTCAGGGCAGAACACCGGGGAGCTGTTTTTT. It specifies CASSSISGQNTGELFF.

This chain connects TRBV19 to TRBJ1-5; 11 bases match TRBD1. The CDR3 length is 16 residues. CDR1 LNHDA and CDR2 SQIVND come from the germline V gene (reference sequence). Losses at the gene ends were 7 bases for V and 7 bases for J; bases not matched to a gene: 12. Here the CDR3 reads CASNFDRTGGIQPQHF. The DNA of the CDR3 is TGTGCCAGTAACTTCGACCGGACAGGGGGCATCCAGCCCCAGCATTTT. The full variable domain, with the rest looked up from reference TRBV19 and TRBJ1-5, is DGGITQSPKYLFRKEGQNVTLSCEQNLNHDAMYWYRQDPGQGLRLIYYSQIVNDFQKGDIAEGYSVSREKKESFPLTVTSAQKNPTAFYLCASNFDRTGGIQPQHFGDGTRLSIL.

Regarding this clone: Its ends do not fully match the called genes, so a read error is possible. The sample has other DNA sequences that encode this CDR3 too. The genes are TRBV4-1 and TRBJ2-2; 10 bases agree with TRBD1. This CDR3 comprises 15 residues. The germline gives CDR1 MGHRA, CDR2 YSYEKL. The CDR3 reads CASSHGTGDTGELFF. The CDR3 nucleotides read TGTGCCAGCAGCCATGGGACAGGGGACACCGGGGAGCTGTTTTTT.

V usage is TRBV5-1 and J usage is TRBJ2-3; 10 bases fit TRBD2. V trimming: 0 bases; J trimming: 3 bases; junction bases outside the gene matches: 4. Germline V CDR1 and CDR2: SGHRS, YFSETQ. The CDR3 totals 16 residues. Here the CDR3 reads CASSLEVAGGTDTQYF. Here the CDR3 DNA reads TGCGCCAGCAGCTTGGAGGTAGCGGGAGGAACAGATACGCAGTATTTT.

The chain combines TRBV10-3 with TRBJ2-3; TRBD1 might be the D (6 bases). This CDR3 contains 14 residues. Trimming left V 2 bases short and J 6 bases short, with 12 bases between. CDR1 and CDR2 (germline): ENHRY, SYGVKD. CDR3: CAISEMAGADTQYF. For the CDR3, the DNA is TGTGCCATCAGTGAGATGGCAGGGGCGGATACGCAGTATTTT.

The chain uses TRBV7-2 and TRBJ1-5, with D possibly being TRBD1 (5 bases). The CDR3 is 15 residues long. Trimming left V 1 base short and J 5 bases short, with 12 bases between. Germline CDR1 reads SGHTA; CDR2 reads FQGNSA. In DNA form, the CDR3 reads TGTGCCAGCAGCTTAGGGCCGGGGGGGGATCAGCCCCAGCATTTT. Protein product: CASSLGPGGDQPQHF.

To note about this clone: The junction does not match germline at one end; this may be a read error. The rearrangement joins TRBV7-9 to TRBJ2-1, with D perhaps TRBD1 (5 bases). The CDR3 has 16 amino acids. Germline V lookup: CDR1 SEHNR, CDR2 FQNEAQ (reference sequence). CDR3 sequence: CSSSSSLRQSYNEQFF. For the CDR3, the DNA is TGTTCCAGCAGCTCCTCCCTTCGACAGTCCTACAATGAGCAGTTCTTC.

V and J are TRBV18 and TRBJ1-4, with 7 nucleotides matching TRBD1. The CDR3 length is 13 residues. V lost 3 bases to trimming and J lost 7 bases; unmatched junction nucleotides: 2. Germline V gene lookup returns CDR1 KGHSH and CDR2 LQKENI. CDR3 residues: CASSPRQGEKLFF. The CDR3 coding sequence is TGTGCCAGCTCACCTCGACAGGGTGAAAAACTGTTTTTT.

On this clone: Different DNA sequences within this sample yield the same CDR3. The rearrangement links TRBV28 to TRBJ2-3; 7 bases line up with TRBD1. The CDR3 is 17 amino acids. Per the germline V gene, CDR1 is MDHEN and CDR2 is SYDVKM. The trim removed 2 bases at V and 2 bases at J, leaving 10 bases unmatched. CDR3 residues: CASSLKGRGTDTDTQYF. The CDR3 DNA sequence: TGTGCCAGCAGTTTAAAGGGTAGGGGGACAGACACAGATACGCAGTATTTT. Variable domain in full (rest from reference TRBV28 and TRBJ2-3): DVKVTQSSRYLVKRTGEKVFLECVQDMDHENMFWYRQDPGLGLRLIYFSYDVKMKEKGDIPEGYSVSREKKERFSLILESASTNQTSMYLCASSLKGRGTDTDTQYFGPGTRLTVL.

The V call is TRBV4-3, the J call TRBJ1-2; 8 nucleotides agree with TRBD1. The CDR3 covers 16 residues. V dropped 0 bases and J dropped 5; count of bases not matched to a gene: 8. Germline assignment: CDR1 LGHNA and CDR2 YSLEER. Written as DNA, the CDR3 is TGCGCCAGCAGCCAAGACCCCAGGGGGCCCCTTTATGGCTACACCTTC. Translated: CASSQDPRGPLYGYTF.

The chain carries TRBV19 and TRBJ2-3, with D possibly being TRBD2 (6 bases). The CDR3 runs to 17 residues. Germline CDR1 LNHDA, CDR2 SQIVND (reference sequence). V lost 0 bases and J lost 1, with 14 bases in between. This CDR3 reads CASSIDLGGRGTDTQYF. The CDR3 nucleotides are TGTGCCAGTAGTATAGATCTGGGGGGAAGGGGCACAGATACGCAGTATTTT.

The chain links TRBV27 to TRBJ2-6; TRBD2 is a possible D gene (5 bases). The CDR3 length is 16 residues. V shed 7 bases and J shed 0 bases, with 13 bases lying between them. Germline CDR1 reads MNHEY; CDR2 reads SMNVEV (reference sequence). The CDR3, as DNA: TGTGCCAGCAAGCGGACGGCGGCCTCTGGGGCCAACGTCCTGACTTTC. It encodes CASKRTAASGANVLTF.

About this clone itself: Other DNA sequences in the sample encode the same CDR3. The chain recombines TRBV4-3 with TRBJ2-1; D not resolved. CDR1 is LGHNA and CDR2 is YSLEER in the germline V gene. This CDR3 is 14 amino acids long. V lost 0 bases and J 4 bases, leaving 7 bases between the germline ends. The CDR3 DNA sequence: TGCGCCAGCAGCCAAGATCGGTCGTACAATGAGCAGTTCTTC. This gives the protein CASSQDRSYNEQFF.

This chain links TRBV18 with TRBJ1-2, with a weak D call TRBD1 (5 bases). Germline CDR1 reads KGHSH; CDR2 reads LQKENI. CDR3 length equals 15 residues. Trimming shortened V by 2 bases and J by 2 bases, and 12 bases separated the two germline ends. CDR3 in amino acids: CASSPNGAENYGYTF. CDR3 sequence (DNA): TGTGCCAGCTCACCAAATGGGGCAGAGAACTATGGCTACACCTTC.

The chain links TRBV19 to TRBJ2-5; TRBD2 agrees at 14 bases. Germline V gene data show CDR1 as LNHDA and CDR2 as SQIVND (reference sequence). The junction had 4 bases not matched to a gene; V was cut back by 2 bases and J by 2 bases. The CDR3 runs 17 residues. CDR3 loop: CASSIRTSGGMQETQYF. As DNA, the CDR3 is TGTGCCAGTAGTATAAGGACTAGCGGGGGGATGCAAGAGACCCAGTACTTC. The whole variable domain, remainder taken from reference TRBV19 and TRBJ2-5, is DGGITQSPKYLFRKEGQNVTLSCEQNLNHDAMYWYRQDPGQGLRLIYYSQIVNDFQKGDIAEGYSVSREKKESFPLTVTSAQKNPTAFYLCASSIRTSGGMQETQYFGPGTRLLVL.

As DNA, the CDR3 is TGTGCCAGTAGTATCCCAGGGAGGGAGACCCAGTACTTC. This sequence encodes CASSIPGRETQYF. The chain is built from TRBV19 and TRBJ2-5; a weak D match, TRBD2 (6 bases). The CDR3 contains 13 residues. Trimming took off 3 bases at V and 5 bases at J, with 10 bases between the two ends. From germline, CDR1 is LNHDA and CDR2 SQIVND (reference sequence).

The gene calls are TRBV5-1 and TRBJ2-7; 7 positions agree with TRBD1. V shed 3 bases and J 3 bases; nucleotides not matched to a gene: 3. This CDR3 is 13 amino acids long. CDR1 is SGHRS and CDR2 is YFSETQ in the germline V gene. This CDR3 is CASSSWTGYEQYF. CDR3 DNA: TGCGCCAGCAGCTCCTGGACAGGCTACGAGCAGTACTTC.

The chain couples TRBV19 to TRBJ1-1; D is ambiguous. The V gene's germline CDR1 is LNHDA and CDR2 SQIVND (reference sequence). The germline V and J ends were trimmed by 1 base and 4 bases, with 4 bases remaining between them. The CDR3 loop spans 12 amino acids. Written as DNA, the CDR3 is TGTGCCAGTAGTATAGGCAGCACTGAAGCTTTCTTT. Translation gives CASSIGSTEAFF.

This clone turned up a few times. The chain links TRBV27 to TRBJ2-1; 10 bases are shared with TRBD2. V lost 5 bases and J lost 5; bases outside the gene matches: 0. In germline, CDR1 is MNHEY, CDR2 SMNVEV (reference sequence). The length of the CDR3 is 13 residues. In nucleotides, the CDR3 is TGTGCCAGCAGTACTAGCGGGAACAATGAGCAGTTCTTC. Its protein product is CASSTSGNNEQFF.